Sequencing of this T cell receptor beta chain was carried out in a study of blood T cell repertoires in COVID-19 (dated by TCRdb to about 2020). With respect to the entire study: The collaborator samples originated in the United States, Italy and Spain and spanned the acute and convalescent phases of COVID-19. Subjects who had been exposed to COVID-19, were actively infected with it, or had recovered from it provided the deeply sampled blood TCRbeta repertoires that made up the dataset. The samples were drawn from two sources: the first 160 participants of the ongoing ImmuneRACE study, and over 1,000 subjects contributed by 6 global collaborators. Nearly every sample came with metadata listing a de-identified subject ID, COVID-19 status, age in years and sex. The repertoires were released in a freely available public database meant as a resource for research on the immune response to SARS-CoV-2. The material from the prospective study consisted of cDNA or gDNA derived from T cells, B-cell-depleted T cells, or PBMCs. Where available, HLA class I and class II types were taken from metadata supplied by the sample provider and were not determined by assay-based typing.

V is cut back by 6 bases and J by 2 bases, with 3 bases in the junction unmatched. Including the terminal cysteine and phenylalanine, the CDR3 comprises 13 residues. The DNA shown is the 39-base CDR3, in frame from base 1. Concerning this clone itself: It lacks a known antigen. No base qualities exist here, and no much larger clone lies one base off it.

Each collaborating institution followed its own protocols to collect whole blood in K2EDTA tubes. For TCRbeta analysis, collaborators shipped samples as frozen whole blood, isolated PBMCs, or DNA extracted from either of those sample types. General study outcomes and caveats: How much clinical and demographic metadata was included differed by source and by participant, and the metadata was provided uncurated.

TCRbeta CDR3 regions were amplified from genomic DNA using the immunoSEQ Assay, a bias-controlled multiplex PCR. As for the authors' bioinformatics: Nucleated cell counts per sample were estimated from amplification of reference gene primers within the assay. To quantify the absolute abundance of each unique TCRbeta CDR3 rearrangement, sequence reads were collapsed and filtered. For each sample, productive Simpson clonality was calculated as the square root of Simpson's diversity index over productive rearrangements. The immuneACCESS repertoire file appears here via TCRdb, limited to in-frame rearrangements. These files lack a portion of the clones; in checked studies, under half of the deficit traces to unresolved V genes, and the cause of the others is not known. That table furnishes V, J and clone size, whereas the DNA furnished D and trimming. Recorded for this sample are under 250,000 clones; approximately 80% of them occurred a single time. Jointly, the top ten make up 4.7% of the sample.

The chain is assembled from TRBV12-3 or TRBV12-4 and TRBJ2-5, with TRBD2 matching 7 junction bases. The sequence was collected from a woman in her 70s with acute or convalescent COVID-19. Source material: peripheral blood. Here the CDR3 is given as CASSGTTQETQYF. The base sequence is TGTGCCAGCAGCGGGACTACACAAGAGACCCAGTACTTC.